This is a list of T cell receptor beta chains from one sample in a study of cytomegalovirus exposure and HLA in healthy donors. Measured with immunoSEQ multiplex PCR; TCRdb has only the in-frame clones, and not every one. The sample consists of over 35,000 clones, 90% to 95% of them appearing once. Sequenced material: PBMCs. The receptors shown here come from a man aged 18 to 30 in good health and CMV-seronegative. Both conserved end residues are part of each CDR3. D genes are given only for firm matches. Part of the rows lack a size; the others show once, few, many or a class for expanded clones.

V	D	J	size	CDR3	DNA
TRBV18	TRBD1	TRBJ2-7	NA	CASSQEGQGRFEQYF	TGTGCCAGCTCCCAAGAGGGACAGGGTAGATTCGAGCAGTACTTC
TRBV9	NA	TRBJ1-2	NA	CASSVVAETNYGYTF	TGTGCCAGCAGCGTAGTGGCCGAAACTAACTATGGCTACACCTTC
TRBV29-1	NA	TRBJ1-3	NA	CSVEQSGNTIYF	TGCAGCGTTGAACAGTCTGGAAACACCATATATTTT
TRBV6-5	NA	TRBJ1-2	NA	CASSYSTPYTNYGYTF	TGTGCCAGCAGTTACTCGACACCTTATACTAACTATGGCTACACCTTC
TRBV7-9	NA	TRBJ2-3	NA	CASSLLASGTDTQYF	TGTGCCAGCAGTTTACTAGCCTCGGGCACAGATACGCAGTATTTT
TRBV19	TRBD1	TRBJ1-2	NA	CASRAEGQGAKGYTF	TGTGCCAGTAGAGCGGAGGGACAGGGGGCGAAGGGCTACACCTTC
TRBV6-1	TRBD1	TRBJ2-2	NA	CASSRQGTGELFF	TGTGCCAGCAGTAGACAGGGGACCGGGGAGCTGTTTTTT
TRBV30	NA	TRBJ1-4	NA	CAWGRTNEKLFF	TGTGCCTGGGGACGGACAAATGAAAAACTGTTTTTT
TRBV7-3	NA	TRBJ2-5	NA	CASSSMAGPQETQYF	TGTGCCAGCAGCTCCATGGCGGGCCCCCAAGAGACCCAGTACTTC
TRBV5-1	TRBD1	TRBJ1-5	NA	CASRRDSSNQPQHF	TGCGCCAGCAGACGGGACAGTTCCAATCAGCCCCAGCATTTT
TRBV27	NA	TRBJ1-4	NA	CASSSRDRRGAKLFF	TGTGCCAGCAGTTCCCGCGACAGGAGAGGCGCGAAACTGTTTTTT
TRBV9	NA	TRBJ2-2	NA	CASSPYGGELFF	TGTGCCAGCAGCCCCTACGGCGGGGAGCTGTTTTTT
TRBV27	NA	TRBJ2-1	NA	CASSPGGLNGINEQFF	TGTGCCAGCAGTCCCGGCGGCTTGAACGGCATCAATGAGCAGTTCTTC
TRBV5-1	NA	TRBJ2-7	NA	CASSLQGTEEQYF	TGCGCCAGCAGCTTGCAGGGTACGGAGGAGCAGTACTTC
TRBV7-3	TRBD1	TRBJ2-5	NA	CASSLAGGEETQYF	TGTGCCAGCAGCTTAGCAGGGGGAGAAGAGACCCAGTACTTC
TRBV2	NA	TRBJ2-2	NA	CASRAQGIGELFF	TGTGCCAGCAGGGCCCAGGGGATCGGGGAGCTGTTTTTT
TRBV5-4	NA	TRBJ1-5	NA	CASSPGGVNQPQHF	TGTGCCAGCAGCCCCGGAGGGGTCAATCAGCCCCAGCATTTT
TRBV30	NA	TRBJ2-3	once	CAWSVYGSETDTQYF	TGTGCCTGGAGTGTATACGGGAGCGAAACAGATACGCAGTATTTT
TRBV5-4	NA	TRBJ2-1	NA	CASSFSSNEQFF	TGTGCCAGCAGCTTTTCTAGCAATGAGCAGTTCTTC
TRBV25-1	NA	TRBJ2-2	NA	CASSERQRTNTGELFF	TGTGCCAGCAGTGAGAGGCAGCGAACGAACACCGGGGAGCTGTTTTTT
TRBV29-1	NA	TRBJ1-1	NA	CSVVVGGFTNTEAFF	TGCAGCGTTGTCGTAGGGGGTTTCACGAACACTGAAGCTTTCTTT
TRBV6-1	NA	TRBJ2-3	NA	CASSEAKDTQYF	TGTGCCAGCAGTGAAGCTAAAGATACGCAGTATTTT
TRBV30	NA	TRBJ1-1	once	CAWSVRGGTEAFF	TGTGCCTGGAGTGTAAGGGGCGGCACTGAAGCTTTCTTT
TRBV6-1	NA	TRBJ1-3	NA	CASSEVRGTSGNTIYF	TGTGCCAGCAGTGAAGTAAGGGGAACCTCTGGAAACACCATATATTTT
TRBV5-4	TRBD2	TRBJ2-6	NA	CASSHYRLAGSGGANVLTF	TGTGCCAGCAGCCATTACCGACTAGCGGGGTCGGGAGGGGCCAACGTCCTGACTTTC
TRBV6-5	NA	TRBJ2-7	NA	CASSYSSGPPYEQYF	TGTGCCAGCAGTTACTCGAGCGGACCCCCCTACGAGCAGTACTTC
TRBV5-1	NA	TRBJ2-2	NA	CASSPGTKNTGELFF	TGCGCCAGCAGCCCCGGGACAAAGAACACCGGGGAGCTGTTTTTT
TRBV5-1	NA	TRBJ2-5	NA	CASSLEASMETQYF	TGCGCCAGCAGCTTGGAAGCATCAATGGAGACCCAGTACTTC
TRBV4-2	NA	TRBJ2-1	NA	CASSQDENEQFF	TGTGCCAGCAGCCAAGACGAGAATGAGCAGTTCTTC
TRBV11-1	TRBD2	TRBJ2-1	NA	CASSLVIGPLAGAGNEQFF	TGTGCCAGCAGCTTAGTTATAGGGCCTTTAGCGGGGGCCGGTAATGAGCAGTTCTTC
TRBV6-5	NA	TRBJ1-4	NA	CASSALTGTLFF	TGTGCCAGCAGTGCCCTGACCGGGACACTTTTTTTT
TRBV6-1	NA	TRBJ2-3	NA	CASSEAGHTDTQYF	TGTGCCAGCAGTGAAGCTGGGCACACAGATACGCAGTATTTT
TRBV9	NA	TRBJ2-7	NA	CASSVEWSGTYEQYF	TGTGCCAGCAGCGTAGAATGGAGCGGTACCTACGAGCAGTACTTC
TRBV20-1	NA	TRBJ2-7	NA	CSGQAYEQYF	TGCAGTGGACAGGCTTACGAGCAGTACTTC
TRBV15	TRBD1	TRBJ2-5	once	CATSMDRGQETQYF	TGTGCCACCAGCATGGACAGGGGGCAAGAGACCCAGTACTTC
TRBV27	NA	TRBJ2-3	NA	CASSFVQSTDTQYF	TGTGCCAGCAGTTTTGTGCAGAGCACAGATACGCAGTATTTT
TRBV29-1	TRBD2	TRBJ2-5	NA	CSVGIAGGPLETQYF	TGCAGCGTTGGCATAGCGGGAGGGCCATTAGAGACCCAGTACTTC
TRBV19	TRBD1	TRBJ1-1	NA	CASYPAPGGRTGAEAFF	TGTGCCAGTTACCCCGCCCCCGGGGGGCGGACAGGGGCTGAAGCTTTCTTT
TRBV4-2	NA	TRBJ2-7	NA	CASSQDLAEQQYF	TGTGCCAGCAGCCAAGATTTAGCTGAACAGCAGTACTTC
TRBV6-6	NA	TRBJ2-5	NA	CASRGGETQYF	TGTGCCAGCCGAGGGGGAGAGACCCAGTACTTC
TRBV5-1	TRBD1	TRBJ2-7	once	CASSRDRADNEQYF	TGCGCCAGCAGCCGGGACAGGGCGGACAACGAGCAGTACTTC
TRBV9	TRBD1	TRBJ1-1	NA	CASSERGLTEAFF	TGTGCCAGCAGCGAGAGGGGGCTAACTGAAGCTTTCTTT
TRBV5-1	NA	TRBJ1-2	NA	CASSLAVGGSLGYTF	TGCGCCAGCAGCTTGGCCGTTGGGGGCTCCCTTGGCTACACCTTC
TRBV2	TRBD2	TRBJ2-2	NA	CASSYGLAENTGELFF	TGTGCCAGCAGTTACGGACTAGCGGAGAACACCGGGGAGCTGTTTTTT
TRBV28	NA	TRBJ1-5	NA	CASSPPGQPQHF	TGTGCCAGCAGTCCGCCCGGTCAGCCCCAGCATTTT
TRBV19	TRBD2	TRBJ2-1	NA	CASSPSGGFHNEQFF	TGTGCCAGTAGCCCTAGCGGGGGTTTTCACAATGAGCAGTTCTTC
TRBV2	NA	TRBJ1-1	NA	CASGLQGRGNTEAFF	TGTGCCAGCGGGCTACAGGGAAGAGGGAACACTGAAGCTTTCTTT
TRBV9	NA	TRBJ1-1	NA	CASSRGGRGTEAFF	TGTGCCAGCAGCCGCGGGGGCAGGGGCACTGAAGCTTTCTTT
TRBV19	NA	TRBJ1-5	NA	CASRQDRHSNQPQHF	TGTGCCAGTAGACAGGACAGACATAGCAATCAGCCCCAGCATTTT
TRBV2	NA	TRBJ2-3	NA	CASTRGPRASTDTQYF	TGTGCCAGCACCCGCGGCCCTCGTGCTAGCACAGATACGCAGTATTTT
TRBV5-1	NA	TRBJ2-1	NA	CASSFSDSYNEQFF	TGCGCCAGCAGCTTCAGTGACTCCTACAATGAGCAGTTCTTC
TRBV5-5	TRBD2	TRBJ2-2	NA	CASSSSGGAGTGELFF	TGTGCCAGCAGTTCTAGCGGGGGGGCCGGCACCGGGGAGCTGTTTTTT
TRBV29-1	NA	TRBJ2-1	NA	CSVRVSGSYNEQFF	TGCAGCGTTCGGGTCTCCGGCTCCTACAATGAGCAGTTCTTC
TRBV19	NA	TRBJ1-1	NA	CASLNDMNTEAFF	TGTGCCAGCTTAAACGACATGAACACTGAAGCTTTCTTT
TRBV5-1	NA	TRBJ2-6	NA	CASSFPSSSGANVLTF	TGCGCCAGCAGCTTCCCCAGTTCCTCTGGGGCCAACGTCCTGACTTTC